The following is a TCR beta chain sequence with its context. Its antigen remains unknown. CDR3 size: 15 residues. Per the germline V gene, CDR1 is SNHLY and CDR2 is FYNNEI. V gave up 4 bases and J gave up 1 base, with 13 bases separating them. The data were obtained in a study of cytomegalovirus exposure and HLA in healthy donors. The primer mix had 60 Vbeta and 13 Jbeta primers. Per the original methods: Later, tens of millions of unique TCR beta chains were counted in an analysis, and some 11 million of them were shared. The repertoire was sequenced with immunoSEQ multiplex PCR; TCRdb's copy has only in-frame clones and lacks some. The DNA gave D and trimming, while V, J and clone size come from that table. This table has under 200,000 clones, about four fifths appearing once. Whole-study results and caveats: Equally common other TCR beta chains were less clonally expanded than HLA-associated ones, a later analysis found. Analysis performed later found around 15,000 TCR beta sequences associated with HLA alleles at 0.05 false discovery rate. A previous analysis found most TCR beta V segments productive roughly 90% or roughly 30% of the time.

This sequence was found in a male donor in good health and CMV-seropositive. This chain uses TRBV2 with TRBJ2-5; a possible D gene is TRBD2 (6 bases). Sequencing input: PBMCs. The CDR3 spells CASSGTNALQETQYF. The DNA for the CDR3 is TGTGCCAGCAGTGGGACTAACGCCCTCCAAGAGACCCAGTACTTC.